The rows below give T cell receptor beta chains drawn from one sample of a study of shared clonotypes between healthy human individuals. Data came from immunoSEQ multiplex PCR; TCRdb stores just in-frame clones and leaves some out. Of about 2.4 million clones detected, approximately 94% appear once; the ten largest clones hold over 0.12%. What was sequenced was naive CD4+ T cells sorted from blood. The receptors here all came from a man aged 18 to 35 in good health. Each CDR3 is given with its conserved first and last residue. The D gene is left open where the match is weak. Expanded clones get a size class; other rows say once, few or many, or leave the size out.

v_call	clone_size	j_call	d_call	cdr3_nt	cdr3_aa
TRBV5-1	-	TRBJ2-5	-	TGCGCCAGCAGCTTGGATGGGGGGCTGACCCAGTACTTC	CASSLDGGLTQYF
TRBV5-1	once	TRBJ1-5	-	TGCGCCAGCAGCTTGTCAGGGAACCAGCCCCAGCATTTT	CASSLSGNQPQHF
TRBV28	few	TRBJ1-4	TRBD1	TGTGCCAGCAGTGCCGGGACAGGGGAAGAAAAACTGTTTTTT	CASSAGTGEEKLFF
TRBV5-4	-	TRBJ1-6	-	TGTGCCAGCAGCTTGCGGCTCGGCGAGTCACCCCTCCACTTT	CASSLRLGESPLHF
TRBV4-1	-	TRBJ2-3	TRBD1	TGCGCCAGCAGCCAAGTCGGACAGGGAGGCGATACGCAGTATTTT	CASSQVGQGGDTQYF
TRBV19	few	TRBJ1-1	TRBD1	TGTGCCAGTAGGACAGGGGGCCTAGGGCTAGGAAGTGGGACTGAAGCTTTCTTT	CASRTGGLGLGSGTEAFF
TRBV5-4	-	TRBJ2-3	TRBD2	TGTGCCAGCAGCTCCCGGGACTACCGAGTCCGGGATACGCAGTATTTT	CASSSRDYRVRDTQYF
TRBV2	-	TRBJ1-1	-	TGTGCCAGCAGTGTCCAGGGGTCGCCCACTGAAGCTTTCTTT	CASSVQGSPTEAFF
TRBV9	once	TRBJ1-6	-	TGTGCCAGCAGCACAGGGCCGGTAGAGTCACCCCTCCACTTT	CASSTGPVESPLHF
TRBV5-8	-	TRBJ2-1	-	TGTGCCAGCAGCTTCTCCAGCTCCTACAATGAGCAGTTCTTC	CASSFSSSYNEQFF
TRBV18	once	TRBJ2-3	TRBD2	TGTGCCAGCTCACCATATTATCTAGCGGGGGGAACAGATACGCAGTATTTT	CASSPYYLAGGTDTQYF
TRBV2	-	TRBJ2-3	-	TGTGCCAGCGGGGGAGGCAGGGAAACAGATACGCAGTATTTT	CASGGGRETDTQYF
TRBV2	-	TRBJ2-5	-	TGTGCCAGCGCCCCGGGTGGGGAAGGGACCCAGTACTTC	CASAPGGEGTQYF
TRBV5-1	-	TRBJ1-4	TRBD1	TGCGCCAGCAGCTTGGCCCATACAGGGGCGTATAATGAAAAACTGTTTTTT	CASSLAHTGAYNEKLFF
TRBV11-3	-	TRBJ2-1	-	TGTGCCAGCAGCTTAGATGGCAGAACCTACAATGAGCAGTTCTTC	CASSLDGRTYNEQFF
TRBV5-6	-	TRBJ1-1	-	TGTGCCAGCAGCCCTGATCAGAACACTGAAGCTTTCTTT	CASSPDQNTEAFF
TRBV25-1	once	TRBJ1-2	TRBD1	TGTGCCAGCAACTTGGACAGGGGGCTAGGGGGCTACACCTTC	CASNLDRGLGGYTF
TRBV6-1	-	TRBJ2-5	TRBD1	TGTGCCAGTCGAGGACAGGGCCTGTACCAAGAGACCCAGTACTTC	CASRGQGLYQETQYF
TRBV29-1	-	TRBJ2-7	TRBD1	TGCAGCGTTGCGGCGGGGACAGGGGTTAACTACGAGCAGTACTTC	CSVAAGTGVNYEQYF
TRBV9	-	TRBJ1-4	-	TGTGCCAGCAGCCCAGGTGGAGCCTCAACTAATGAAAAACTGTTTTTT	CASSPGGASTNEKLFF
TRBV15	-	TRBJ2-7	-	TGTGCCACCAGCAGAGGTTTTAACCCAACCTACGAGCAGTACTTC	CATSRGFNPTYEQYF
TRBV18	-	TRBJ2-1	-	TGTGCCAGCTCACCATTGGGGGAGAGGGCATTTCAGCAGTTCTTC	CASSPLGERAFQQFF
TRBV6-6	-	TRBJ1-6	TRBD1	TGTGCCAGCAGCCTCACAGGGGACAATTCACCCCTCCACTTT	CASSLTGDNSPLHF
TRBV18	few	TRBJ1-2	TRBD1	TGTGCCAGCTCACCACCGGGGACAGCAAACTATGGCTACACCTTC	CASSPPGTANYGYTF
TRBV10-1	-	TRBJ2-7	TRBD2	TGCGCCAGCAGTGATGGGGCCGGGACTAGCGGGGCCGAGCAGTACTTC	CASSDGAGTSGAEQYF
TRBV6-1	-	TRBJ2-3	-	TGTGCCAGCAGTAGACTCCCAGATACGCAGTATTTT	CASSRLPDTQYF
TRBV4-3	-	TRBJ2-3	-	TGCGCCAGCAGCCAAGATCACGGGGGCGTGAGTACGCAGTATTTT	CASSQDHGGVSTQYF
TRBV11-2	-	TRBJ1-1	-	TGTGCCAGCAGCTTCAAGACAGGTTTCAGGACTGAAGCTTTCTTT	CASSFKTGFRTEAFF
TRBV25-1	-	TRBJ2-1	-	TGTGCCAGCAGTGAAGGGTTGGGGGGAATTACGAATGAGCAGTTCTTC	CASSEGLGGITNEQFF
TRBV7-9	-	TRBJ2-3	TRBD2	TGTGCCAGCAGCTTCGGGACTAGCTATGGGACAGATACGCAGTATTTT	CASSFGTSYGTDTQYF
TRBV6-6	-	TRBJ2-2	-	TGTGCCAGCAGTTCCTATACAGGGACCGGCGCCGGGGAGCTGTTTTTT	CASSSYTGTGAGELFF
TRBV7-8	-	TRBJ1-5	-	TGTGCCAGCAGCGAGCGGTTCGGGCCCCAGCATTTT	CASSERFGPQHF
TRBV27	-	TRBJ2-7	TRBD2	TGTGCCAGCAGTTATAGCGGGAGGGCCTCGTACGAGCAGTACTTC	CASSYSGRASYEQYF
TRBV4-1	many	TRBJ1-4	-	TGCGCCAGCAGCCTCGAACGAGGCAGGCCTAATGAAAAACTGTTTTTT	CASSLERGRPNEKLFF
TRBV5-5	-	TRBJ1-2	-	TGTGCCAGCAGCTTGAACTGGAACTATGGCTACACCTTC	CASSLNWNYGYTF
TRBV6-6	-	TRBJ2-7	TRBD1	TGTGCCAGCAGCTCCCAGGGACAGCCCTACGAGCAGTACTTC	CASSSQGQPYEQYF
TRBV19	-	TRBJ2-7	TRBD1	TGTGCCAGTAGTATCGCGACAGGGCGTGGGGTCAACTTC	CASSIATGRGVNF
TRBV9	-	TRBJ2-6	-	TGTGCCAGCAGCGTGCAGGGTCGACTCTCTGGGGCCAACGTCCTGACTTTC	CASSVQGRLSGANVLTF
TRBV5-6	-	TRBJ2-1	TRBD2	TGTGCCAGCAGCCGACTAGCGAATATGGGTGATGAGCAGTTCTTC	CASSRLANMGDEQFF
TRBV4-1	-	TRBJ1-6	-	TGCGCCAGCAGCCACCCCCCGACGAACTCACCCCTCCACTTT	CASSHPPTNSPLHF
TRBV30	-	TRBJ1-6	-	TGTGCCTGGAGTACAGCCTTCAGCTCCTATAATTCACCCCTCCACTTT	CAWSTAFSSYNSPLHF
TRBV5-1	-	TRBJ2-7	TRBD1	TGCGCCAGCAGCCCCTTGACAGGGCCCGGCTACGAGCAGTACTTC	CASSPLTGPGYEQYF
TRBV5-1	-	TRBJ1-2	-	TGCGCCAGCAGCTTCGCAGGGGACTATGGCTACACCTTC	CASSFAGDYGYTF
TRBV7-2	once	TRBJ2-5	TRBD2	TGTGCCAGCAGCTTAGCAACGGGGACTAGCGGGAGGAGGGAGACCCAGTACTTC	CASSLATGTSGRRETQYF
TRBV27	-	TRBJ2-4	-	TGTGCCAGCAGTTTGAATCGGGTGGACGTAGCCAAAAACATTCAGTACTTC	CASSLNRVDVAKNIQYF
TRBV28	-	TRBJ2-1	TRBD2	TGTGCCAGTAGCGGGGGGGGCGATGAGCAGTTCTTC	CASSGGGDEQFF
TRBV30	-	TRBJ2-7	TRBD2	TGTGCCTGGAGTCAATGGGAGGGCCGCTACGAGCAGTACTTC	CAWSQWEGRYEQYF
TRBV28	-	TRBJ2-7	TRBD2	TGTGCCAGCAGTCTCCCGACTAGCGCCTACGAGCAGTACTTC	CASSLPTSAYEQYF
TRBV5-1	-	TRBJ1-2	-	TGCGCCAGCAGCTTGGGGCAGGGAGTCAACTATGGCTACACCTTC	CASSLGQGVNYGYTF
TRBV15	-	TRBJ1-3	-	TGTGCCACCAGCCCCAGGGCGGAGGGAAACACCATATATTTT	CATSPRAEGNTIYF
TRBV5-6	-	TRBJ2-5	-	TGTGCCAGCAGCCCGCTCTTAGAGGCGGGAGAGACCCAGTACTTC	CASSPLLEAGETQYF
TRBV28	once	TRBJ1-3	-	TGTGCCAGCTCCGGGCCCGTTTGGGGAAACACCATATATTTT	CASSGPVWGNTIYF
TRBV6-5	-	TRBJ2-3	TRBD1	TGTGCCAGCAGTAGGGACAGGGGTACGCAGTATTTT	CASSRDRGTQYF
TRBV30	-	TRBJ2-3	-	TGTGCCTGGAGTCTAGGGTCAGTAACTAGCACAGATACGCAGTATTTT	CAWSLGSVTSTDTQYF
TRBV21-1	-	TRBJ1-2	-	TGTGCCAGCAGTCCCACAGCCGCTTATACCTTC	CASSPTAAYTF
TRBV30	few	TRBJ1-4	-	TGTGCCTGGAGGAGAGGGGGGACTAATGAAAAACTGTTTTTT	CAWRRGGTNEKLFF
TRBV5-5	-	TRBJ2-3	-	TGTGCCAGCAGCTTGAGGGCAGCGCCTTGGGATACGCAGTATTTT	CASSLRAAPWDTQYF
TRBV10-1	-	TRBJ2-5	TRBD2	TGCGCCAGCAGTGAGTCGAATAGCGGGGGGGCAGAGACCCAGTACTTC	CASSESNSGGAETQYF
TRBV19	-	TRBJ1-1	-	TGTGCCAGTAGTATTACCGGCCGGGGAGGTGCTGAAGCTTTCTTT	CASSITGRGGAEAFF